A selection of T cell receptor beta chains follows, all from one sample in a study of blood T cell repertoires in COVID-19. Data came from immunoSEQ multiplex PCR; TCRdb stores just in-frame clones and leaves some out. There are 75,000 to 100,000 clones in the sample; roughly 91% occur only once, and roughly 5% lies in the top ten. The source material was peripheral blood. The receptors were gathered from a woman older than 75 with acute or convalescent COVID-19. CDR3s include the opening cysteine and the closing phenylalanine or tryptophan. Each record gives: clone size, V gene, D gene, J gene, CDR3 DNA, CDR3 protein. A D gene is named only where the DNA matches it firmly. Clone size, where shown, is once, few, many, or a class for clones that have expanded.

>once|TRBV18|TRBD1|TRBJ1-2
TGTGCCAGCTCACCAGAACAGGGGGCGTCTTTATATGGCTACACCTTC
CASSPEQGASLYGYTF
>NA|TRBV10-1|NA|TRBJ2-2
TGCGCCAGCAAGGGGACCGGGGAGCTGTTTTTT
CASKGTGELFF
>NA|TRBV20-1|TRBD2|TRBJ2-1
TGCAGTGCTAAGAGGGAGGGGACGCTCTTC
CSAKREGTLF
>NA|TRBV3-1/TRBV3-2|TRBD2|TRBJ2-3
TGTGCCAGCAGACCGGGACTAGCGGGAGTATCGGATACGCAGTATTTT
CASRPGLAGVSDTQYF
>NA|TRBV7-2|NA|TRBJ1-1
TGTGCCAGCAGCTTCTCACAAGTGCGGAGCACTGAAGCTTTCTTT
CASSFSQVRSTEAFF
>NA|TRBV5-1|TRBD1|TRBJ1-1
TGCGCCAGCCGCGACAGGGGGAACACTGAAGCTTTCTTT
CASRDRGNTEAFF
>few|TRBV5-1|TRBD1|TRBJ1-6
TGCGCCAGCAGCTTGGCGATGGGGGGACAGGGCTCACCCCTCCACTTT
CASSLAMGGQGSPLHF
>NA|TRBV5-6|NA|TRBJ2-5
TGTGCCAGCAGCTCGGCGGGACTCCAAGAGACCCAGTACTTC
CASSSAGLQETQYF
>NA|TRBV4-1|TRBD1|TRBJ2-5
TGCGCCAGCAGCCAACCTACAGGGGGAGAGACCCAGTACTTC
CASSQPTGGETQYF
>NA|TRBV5-1|TRBD2|TRBJ2-2
TGCGCCAGCAGCTGGACTAGCGGGAGGAGGGGGACCGGGGAGCTGTTTTTT
CASSWTSGRRGTGELFF
>NA|TRBV3-1/TRBV3-2|NA|TRBJ1-1
TGTGCCAGCAGCCAAGGGACATTGAACACTGAAGCTTTCTTT
CASSQGTLNTEAFF
>NA|TRBV5-1|TRBD2|TRBJ2-2
TGCGCCAGCAGCCCCCGGCTAGCGGGGGGGTTAACCGGGGAGCTGTTTTTT
CASSPRLAGGLTGELFF
>NA|TRBV11-1|NA|TRBJ1-1
TGTGCAGTGAACAGGGACCCCATGAACACTGAAGCTTTCTTT
CAVNRDPMNTEAFF
>once|TRBV19|TRBD2|TRBJ2-5
TGTGCCAGTAGTATTGGGACCGACCCAGCGGGGAGAGGAGAGACCCAGTACTTC
CASSIGTDPAGRGETQYF
>NA|TRBV14|TRBD1|TRBJ2-6
TGTGCCAGCAGCCGCACCAGGGGGTCTGGGGCCAACGTCCTGACTTTC
CASSRTRGSGANVLTF
>NA|TRBV19|NA|TRBJ1-1
TGTGCCAGTAGTAGGGGAGACCTTGAAGCTTTCTTT
CASSRGDLEAFF
>NA|TRBV13|TRBD1|TRBJ2-1
TGTGCCAGCAGCCCCCGGGACAGTACCTACAATGAGCAGTTCTTC
CASSPRDSTYNEQFF
>few|TRBV24-1|TRBD1|TRBJ1-2
TGTGCCACCAGTGATTGGAGGGGGCATGGCTACACCTTC
CATSDWRGHGYTF
>NA|TRBV6-5|TRBD1|TRBJ1-2
TGTGCCAGCAGCGCCAGGGGGCGCGACTATGGCTACACCTTC
CASSARGRDYGYTF
>NA|TRBV7-2|NA|TRBJ1-5
TGTGCCAGCAGCCCTTACAATCAGCCCCAGCATTTT
CASSPYNQPQHF
>NA|TRBV2|TRBD2|TRBJ2-7
TGTGCCAGCAGTTCCCTAGCGGGGGGGCATCGCGAGCAGTACTTC
CASSSLAGGHREQYF
>NA|TRBV7-6|TRBD1|TRBJ2-2
TGTGCCAGCAGCCCGGGACAGGGGGTCGCCGGGGAGCTGTTTTTT
CASSPGQGVAGELFF
>few|TRBV7-9|NA|TRBJ1-2
TGTGCCAGCAGCCAAAAATATGGGGGCGACTCGTTTGGCTACACCTTC
CASSQKYGGDSFGYTF
>NA|TRBV25-1|TRBD1|TRBJ2-7
TGTGCCAGCAGTGAATCTGTGGACAGGGCCGAGCAGTACTTC
CASSESVDRAEQYF
>NA|TRBV9|TRBD2|TRBJ2-1
TGTGCCAGCAGCGTAGGGGAGGGAGGAGGCAGAAATGAGCAGTTCTTC
CASSVGEGGGRNEQFF
>NA|TRBV3-1/TRBV3-2|NA|TRBJ2-5
TGTGCCAGCAGCCTAAGCCGGGGTCCAGAGACCCAGTACTTC
CASSLSRGPETQYF
>NA|TRBV7-2|TRBD1|TRBJ1-5
TGTGCCAGCAGCTTAGCCAGGGGGGAAGGGCAGCCCCAGCATTTT
CASSLARGEGQPQHF
>NA|TRBV19|NA|TRBJ1-1
TGTGCCAGTTTTGGCAGGGGAAAAGAAACTGAAGCTTTCTTT
CASFGRGKETEAFF
>NA|TRBV2|NA|TRBJ2-6
TGTGCCAGCATATTCAGGGCTGGGGCCAACGTCCTGACTTTC
CASIFRAGANVLTF
>NA|TRBV3-1/TRBV3-2|NA|TRBJ2-2
TGTGCCAGCAGCCAAGAAGGGGGACCATCAGGGGAGCTGTTTTTT
CASSQEGGPSGELFF
>few|TRBV6-5|TRBD1|TRBJ2-3
TGTGCCAGCAGTCAACGGACCAGGGGGGATACGCAGTATTTT
CASSQRTRGDTQYF
>NA|TRBV2|NA|TRBJ2-3
TGTGCCAGCACCATTATAGCCACGCAGTATTTT
CASTIIATQYF
>many|TRBV2|TRBD1|TRBJ1-5
TGTGCCAGCAGTGAAGGTTACCAGGGGGGTAATCAGCCCCAGCATTTT
CASSEGYQGGNQPQHF
>NA|TRBV19|TRBD1|TRBJ1-4
TGTGCCAGTGGTGGGCAGGGACAGTCTAATGAAAAACTGTTTTTT
CASGGQGQSNEKLFF
>NA|TRBV5-1|NA|TRBJ2-3
TGCGCCAGCAGCTTGGCCCGGGGGGCTAGCACAGATACGCAGTATTTT
CASSLARGASTDTQYF
>NA|TRBV30|NA|TRBJ1-5
TGTGCCTGGAGCCAGGATAGCAATCAGCCCCAGCATTTT
CAWSQDSNQPQHF
>NA|TRBV19|NA|TRBJ1-5
TGTGCCAGTAGTGAGGGTTTTGGGCCGCAGCCCCAGCATTTT
CASSEGFGPQPQHF
>NA|TRBV20-1|NA|TRBJ2-7
TGCAGTGCTAGTTCTCCTGAACACGGGTATGGCTACGAGCAGTACTTC
CSASSPEHGYGYEQYF
>NA|TRBV3-1/TRBV3-2|TRBD1|TRBJ1-6
TGTGCCAGCAGCCAATGGGACAGGACTTCACCCCTCCACTTT
CASSQWDRTSPLHF
>NA|TRBV19|TRBD1|TRBJ1-5
TGTGCCAGTAGTAGGGACAGGGTCTCGGCCCAGCATTTT
CASSRDRVSAQHF